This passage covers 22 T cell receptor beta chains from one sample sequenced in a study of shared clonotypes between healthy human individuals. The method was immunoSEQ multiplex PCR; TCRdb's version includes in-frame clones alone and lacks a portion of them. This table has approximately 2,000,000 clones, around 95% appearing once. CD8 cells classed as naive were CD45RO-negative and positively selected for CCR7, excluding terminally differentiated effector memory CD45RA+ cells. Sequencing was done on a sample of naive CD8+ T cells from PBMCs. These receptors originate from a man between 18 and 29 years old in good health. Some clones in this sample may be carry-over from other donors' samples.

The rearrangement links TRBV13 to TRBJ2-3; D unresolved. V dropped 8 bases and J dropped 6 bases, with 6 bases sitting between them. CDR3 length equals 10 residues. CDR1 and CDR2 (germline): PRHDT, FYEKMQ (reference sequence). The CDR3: CASRADTQYF. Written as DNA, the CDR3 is TGTGCCAGCCGGGCGGATACGCAGTATTTT.

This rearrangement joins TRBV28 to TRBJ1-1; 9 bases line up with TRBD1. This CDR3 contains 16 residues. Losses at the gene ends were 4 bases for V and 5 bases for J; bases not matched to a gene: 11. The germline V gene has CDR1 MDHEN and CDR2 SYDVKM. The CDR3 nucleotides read TGTGCCAGCAGTTCAATAACAGGGGGCGCGGGGACTGAAGCTTTCTTT. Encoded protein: CASSSITGGAGTEAFF.

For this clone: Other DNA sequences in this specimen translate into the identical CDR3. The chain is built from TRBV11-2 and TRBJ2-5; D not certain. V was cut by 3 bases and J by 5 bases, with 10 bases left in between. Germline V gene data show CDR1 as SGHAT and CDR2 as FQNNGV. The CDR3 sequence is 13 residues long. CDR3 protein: CASSLVGRETQYF. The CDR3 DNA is TGTGCCAGCAGCTTGGTGGGCAGGGAGACCCAGTACTTC.

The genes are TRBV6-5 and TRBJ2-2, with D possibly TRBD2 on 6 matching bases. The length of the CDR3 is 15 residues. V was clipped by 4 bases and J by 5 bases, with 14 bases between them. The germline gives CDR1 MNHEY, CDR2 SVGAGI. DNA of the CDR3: TGTGCCAGCAGTTTACTACTTGGGGGGACCGGGGAGCTGTTTTTT. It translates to CASSLLLGGTGELFF.

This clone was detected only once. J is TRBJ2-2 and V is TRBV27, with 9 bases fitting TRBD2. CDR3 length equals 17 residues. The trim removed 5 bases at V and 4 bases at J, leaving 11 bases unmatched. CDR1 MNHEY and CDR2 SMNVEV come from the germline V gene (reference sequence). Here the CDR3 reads CASSTIAGVGFTGELFF. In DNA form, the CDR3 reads TGTGCCAGCAGTACTATAGCGGGAGTCGGCTTCACCGGGGAGCTGTTTTTT.

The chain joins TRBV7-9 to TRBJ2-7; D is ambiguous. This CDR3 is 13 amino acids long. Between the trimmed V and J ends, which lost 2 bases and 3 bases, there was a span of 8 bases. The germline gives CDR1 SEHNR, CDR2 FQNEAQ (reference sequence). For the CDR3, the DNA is TGTGCCAGCAGCTTAAGTATAGACTACGAGCAGTACTTC. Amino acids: CASSLSIDYEQYF.

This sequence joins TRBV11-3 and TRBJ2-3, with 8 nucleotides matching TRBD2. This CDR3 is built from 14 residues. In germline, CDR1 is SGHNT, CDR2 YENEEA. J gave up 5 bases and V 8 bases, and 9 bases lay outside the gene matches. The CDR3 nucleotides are TGTGCCAGCTCCAGACTAGCGCTCTTAGATACGCAGTATTTT. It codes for CASSRLALLDTQYF.

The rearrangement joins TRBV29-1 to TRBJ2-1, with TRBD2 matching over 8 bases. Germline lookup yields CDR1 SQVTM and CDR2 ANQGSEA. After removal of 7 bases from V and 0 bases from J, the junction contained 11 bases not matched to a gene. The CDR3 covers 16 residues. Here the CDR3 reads CSASGRSGSSYNEQFF. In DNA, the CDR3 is TGCAGCGCGTCAGGTAGAAGCGGGAGCTCCTACAATGAGCAGTTCTTC.

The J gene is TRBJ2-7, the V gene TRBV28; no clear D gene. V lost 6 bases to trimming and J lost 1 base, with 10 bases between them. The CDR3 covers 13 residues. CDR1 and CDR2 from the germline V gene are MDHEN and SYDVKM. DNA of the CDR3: TGTGCCAGCAGGCTGGACGGATCCTACGAGCAGTACTTC. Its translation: CASRLDGSYEQYF.

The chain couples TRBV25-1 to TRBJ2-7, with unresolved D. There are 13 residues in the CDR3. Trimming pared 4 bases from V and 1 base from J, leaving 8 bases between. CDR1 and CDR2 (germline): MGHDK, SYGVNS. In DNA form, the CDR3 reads TGTGCCAGCAGTGTAGAGCTATCCTACGAGCAGTACTTC. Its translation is CASSVELSYEQYF.

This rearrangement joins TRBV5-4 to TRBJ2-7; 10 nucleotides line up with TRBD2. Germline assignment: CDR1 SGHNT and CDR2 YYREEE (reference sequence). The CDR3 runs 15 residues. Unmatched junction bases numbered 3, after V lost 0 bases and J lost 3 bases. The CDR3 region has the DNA TGTGCCAGCAGCTTGGGAACTAGCGGGGACTACGAGCAGTACTTC. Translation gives CASSLGTSGDYEQYF.

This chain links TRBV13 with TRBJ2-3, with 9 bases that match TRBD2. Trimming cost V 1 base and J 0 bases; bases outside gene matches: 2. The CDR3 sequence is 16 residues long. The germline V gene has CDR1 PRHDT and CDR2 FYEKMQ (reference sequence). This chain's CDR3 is CASSLALAGSTDTQYF. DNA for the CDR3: TGTGCCAGCAGCTTAGCACTAGCGGGTAGCACAGATACGCAGTATTTT.

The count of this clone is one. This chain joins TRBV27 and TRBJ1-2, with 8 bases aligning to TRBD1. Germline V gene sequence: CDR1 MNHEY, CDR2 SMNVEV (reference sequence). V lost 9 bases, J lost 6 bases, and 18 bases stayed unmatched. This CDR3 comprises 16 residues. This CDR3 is CASKVYGWDRFHGYTF. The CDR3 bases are TGTGCCAGTAAAGTTTATGGCTGGGACAGGTTCCATGGCTACACCTTC.

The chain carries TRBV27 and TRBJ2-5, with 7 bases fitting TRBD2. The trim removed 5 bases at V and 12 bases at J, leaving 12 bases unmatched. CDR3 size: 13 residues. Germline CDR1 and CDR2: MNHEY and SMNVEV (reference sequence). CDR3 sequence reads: CASSPLDLAVKYF. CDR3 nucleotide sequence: TGTGCCAGCAGTCCCCTCGACCTAGCGGTCAAGTACTTC.

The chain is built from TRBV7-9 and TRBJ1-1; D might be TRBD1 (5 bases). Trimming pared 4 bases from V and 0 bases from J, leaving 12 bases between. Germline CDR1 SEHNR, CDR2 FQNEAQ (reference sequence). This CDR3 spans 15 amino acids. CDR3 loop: CASSSLPDMNTEAFF. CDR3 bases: TGTGCCAGCAGCTCCCTGCCGGACATGAACACTGAAGCTTTCTTT.

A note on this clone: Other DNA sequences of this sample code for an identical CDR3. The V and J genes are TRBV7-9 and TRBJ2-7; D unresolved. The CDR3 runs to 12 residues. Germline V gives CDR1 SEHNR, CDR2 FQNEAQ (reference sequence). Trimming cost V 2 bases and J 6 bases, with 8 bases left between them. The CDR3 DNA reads TGTGCCAGCAGCTTAAGCAGGCGCGAGCAGTACTTC. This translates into CASSLSRREQYF.

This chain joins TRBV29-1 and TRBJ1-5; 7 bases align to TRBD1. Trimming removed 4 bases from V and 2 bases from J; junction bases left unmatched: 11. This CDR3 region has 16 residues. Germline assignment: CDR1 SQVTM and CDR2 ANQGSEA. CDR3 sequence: CSVVAGGDPRNQPQHF. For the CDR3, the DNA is TGCAGCGTTGTAGCAGGGGGGGACCCACGCAATCAGCCCCAGCATTTT.

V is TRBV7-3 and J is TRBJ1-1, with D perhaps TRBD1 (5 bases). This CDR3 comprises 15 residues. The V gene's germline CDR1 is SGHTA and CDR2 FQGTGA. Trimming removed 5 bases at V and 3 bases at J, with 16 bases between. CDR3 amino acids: CASSPRHGADTEAFF. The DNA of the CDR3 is TGTGCCAGCAGCCCACGTCACGGGGCGGACACTGAAGCTTTCTTT.

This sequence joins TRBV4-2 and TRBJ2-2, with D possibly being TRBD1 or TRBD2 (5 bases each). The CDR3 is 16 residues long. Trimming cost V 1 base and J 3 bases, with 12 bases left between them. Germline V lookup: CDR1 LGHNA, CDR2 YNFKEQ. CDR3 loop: CASSQVSGPYTGELFF. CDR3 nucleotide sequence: TGTGCCAGCAGCCAAGTTTCGGGGCCCTACACCGGGGAGCTGTTTTTT.

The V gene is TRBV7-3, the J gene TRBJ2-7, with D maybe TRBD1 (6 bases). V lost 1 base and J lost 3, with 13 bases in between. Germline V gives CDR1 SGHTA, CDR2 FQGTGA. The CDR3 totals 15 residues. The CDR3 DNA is TGTGCCAGCAGCTTAAGGCCAGGGGCACTCTACGAGCAGTACTTC. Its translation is CASSLRPGALYEQYF.

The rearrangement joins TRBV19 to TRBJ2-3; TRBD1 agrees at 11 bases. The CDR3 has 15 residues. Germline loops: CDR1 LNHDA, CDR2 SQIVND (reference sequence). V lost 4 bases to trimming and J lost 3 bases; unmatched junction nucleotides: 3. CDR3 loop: CASSRTGGDTDTQYF. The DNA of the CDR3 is TGTGCCAGTAGTAGGACAGGGGGCGATACAGATACGCAGTATTTT. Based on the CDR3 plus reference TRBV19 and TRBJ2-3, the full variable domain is DGGITQSPKYLFRKEGQNVTLSCEQNLNHDAMYWYRQDPGQGLRLIYYSQIVNDFQKGDIAEGYSVSREKKESFPLTVTSAQKNPTAFYLCASSRTGGDTDTQYFGPGTRLTVL.

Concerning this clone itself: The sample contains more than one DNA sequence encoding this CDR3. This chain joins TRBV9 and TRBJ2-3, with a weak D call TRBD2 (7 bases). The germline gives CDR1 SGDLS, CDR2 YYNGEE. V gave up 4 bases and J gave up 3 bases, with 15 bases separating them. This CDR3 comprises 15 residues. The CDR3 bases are TGTGCCAGCAGCCATTCGGGGAGGGGGACAGATACGCAGTATTTT. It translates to CASSHSGRGTDTQYF.